This T cell receptor (beta chain) derives from a study of blood T cell repertoires in COVID-19. For the study at large: Donors in the United States, Italy and Spain gave samples during acute or convalescent COVID-19. Sources were T cells, B-cell-depleted T cells, or PBMCs; the material itself was cDNA or gDNA.

The CDR3 loop spans 16 amino acids. V trimming: 3 bases; J trimming: 3 bases; junction bases outside the gene matches: 8. Germline V gene sequence: CDR1 KGHDR, CDR2 SFDVKD. Authors' analysis steps: Reference gene primer amplification yielded estimated nucleated cell counts. Sequencing was performed with immunoSEQ multiplex PCR; in TCRdb, only in-frame clones are kept and a portion is missing. D and trimming come from the DNA, and the V and J calls and clone size come from that table. The data contain 220,000 or so clones, about 86% of them singletons. The sequence was collected from a woman in her twenties or thirties who had recovered from COVID-19. This chain joins TRBV24-1 and TRBJ2-7, with 9 bases lining up with TRBD2. The sequencing sample was made of peripheral blood. The CDR3 sequence is CATSDSRLAVGYEQYF. In DNA, the CDR3 is TGTGCCACCAGTGATAGTCGACTAGCGGTGGGCTACGAGCAGTACTTC.